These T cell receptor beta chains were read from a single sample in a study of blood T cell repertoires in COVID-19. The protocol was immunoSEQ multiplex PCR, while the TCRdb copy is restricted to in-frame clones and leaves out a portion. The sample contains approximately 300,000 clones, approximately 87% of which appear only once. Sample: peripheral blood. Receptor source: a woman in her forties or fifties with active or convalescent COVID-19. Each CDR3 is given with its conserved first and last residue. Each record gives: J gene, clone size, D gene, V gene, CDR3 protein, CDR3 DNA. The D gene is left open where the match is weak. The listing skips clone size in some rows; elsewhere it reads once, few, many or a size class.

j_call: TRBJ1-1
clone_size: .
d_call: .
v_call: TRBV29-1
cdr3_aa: CSVDEGLNTEAFF
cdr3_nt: TGCAGCGTTGACGAGGGCTTGAACACTGAAGCTTTCTTT

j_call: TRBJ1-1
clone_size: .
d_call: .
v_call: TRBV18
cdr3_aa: CASSGITGNTEAFF
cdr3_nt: TGTGCCAGCTCAGGGATAACAGGGAACACTGAAGCTTTCTTT

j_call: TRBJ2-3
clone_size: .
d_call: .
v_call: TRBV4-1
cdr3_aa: CASSQSQDTDTQYF
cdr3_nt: TGCGCCAGCAGCCAAAGTCAGGACACAGATACGCAGTATTTT

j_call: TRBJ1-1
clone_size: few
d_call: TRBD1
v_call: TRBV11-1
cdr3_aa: CASSRGQPGLNTEAFF
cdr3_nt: TGTGCCAGCAGCCGGGGACAGCCGGGACTGAACACTGAAGCTTTCTTT

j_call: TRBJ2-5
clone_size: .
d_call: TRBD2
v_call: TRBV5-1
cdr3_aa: CASSLVLAAQETQYF
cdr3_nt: TGCGCCAGCAGCTTGGTACTAGCGGCGCAAGAGACCCAGTACTTC

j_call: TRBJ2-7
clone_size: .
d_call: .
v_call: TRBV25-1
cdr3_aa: CASSESSSSSYEQYF
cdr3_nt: TGTGCCAGCAGTGAATCATCATCGAGCTCCTACGAGCAGTACTTC

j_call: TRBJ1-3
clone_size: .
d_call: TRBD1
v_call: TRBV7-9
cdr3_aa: CASSLEGRDRRNTIYF
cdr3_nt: TGTGCCAGCAGCTTAGAGGGCCGGGACAGACGAAACACCATATATTTT

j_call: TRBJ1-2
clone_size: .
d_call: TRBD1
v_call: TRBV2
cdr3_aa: CASKKDRGINYGYTF
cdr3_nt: TGTGCCAGCAAGAAGGACAGGGGGATTAACTATGGCTACACCTTC

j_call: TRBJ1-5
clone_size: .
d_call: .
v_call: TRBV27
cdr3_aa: CASSWRGYSNQPQHF
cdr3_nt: TGTGCCAGCAGTTGGCGGGGCTATAGCAATCAGCCCCAGCATTTT

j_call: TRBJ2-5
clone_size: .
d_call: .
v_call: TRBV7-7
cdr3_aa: CASSGGLGRGRETQYF
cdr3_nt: TGTGCTAGCAGCGGCGGGCTAGGAAGAGGTCGGGAGACCCAGTACTTC

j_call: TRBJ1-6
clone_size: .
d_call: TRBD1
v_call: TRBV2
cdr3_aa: CASSPRQGRAPLHF
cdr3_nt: TGTGCCAGCAGTCCGCGACAGGGACGCGCACCCCTCCACTTT

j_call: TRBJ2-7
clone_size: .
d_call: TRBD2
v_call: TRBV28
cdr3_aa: CASSAGTSGRFYEQYF
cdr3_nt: TGTGCCAGCAGCGCTGGGACTAGCGGGAGGTTCTACGAGCAGTACTTC

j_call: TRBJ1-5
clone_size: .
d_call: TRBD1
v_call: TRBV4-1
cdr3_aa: CASSQAHGETGIQPQHF
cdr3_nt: TGCGCCAGCAGCCAAGCCCACGGCGAGACAGGGATACAGCCCCAGCATTTT

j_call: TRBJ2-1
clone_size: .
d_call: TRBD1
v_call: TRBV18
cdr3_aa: CASSPPIGTGDYNEQFF
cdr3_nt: TGTGCCAGCTCACCACCGATCGGGACAGGTGACTACAATGAGCAGTTCTTC

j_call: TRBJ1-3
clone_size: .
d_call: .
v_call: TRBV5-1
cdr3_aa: CASRRQDDLSGNTIYF
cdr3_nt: TGCGCCAGCCGTCGACAGGACGACCTCTCGGGAAACACCATATATTTT

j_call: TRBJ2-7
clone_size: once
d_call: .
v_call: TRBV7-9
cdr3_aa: CASSLALPTGEQYF
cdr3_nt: TGTGCCAGCAGCTTGGCTCTCCCAACAGGGGAGCAGTACTTC

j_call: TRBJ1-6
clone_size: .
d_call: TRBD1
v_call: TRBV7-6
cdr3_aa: CASSLQGAGENSPLHF
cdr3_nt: TGTGCCAGCAGCCTACAGGGGGCAGGGGAAAATTCACCCCTCCACTTT

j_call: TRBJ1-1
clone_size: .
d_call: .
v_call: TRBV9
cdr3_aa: CASSGGPDTEAFF
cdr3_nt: TGTGCCAGCAGCGGGGGGCCGGACACTGAAGCTTTCTTT

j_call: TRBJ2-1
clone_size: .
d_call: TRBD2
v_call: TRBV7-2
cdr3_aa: CASSDRTSGVRNEQFF
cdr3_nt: TGTGCCAGCAGCGACCGCACTAGCGGGGTTAGGAATGAGCAGTTCTTC

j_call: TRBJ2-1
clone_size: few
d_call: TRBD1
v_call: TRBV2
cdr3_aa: CASSGGTGPPVTTYNEQFF
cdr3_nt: TGTGCCAGCAGTGGGGGGACAGGGCCCCCCGTGACGACCTACAATGAGCAGTTCTTC

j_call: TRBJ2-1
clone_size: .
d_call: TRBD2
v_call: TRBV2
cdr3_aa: CASDLSSGRNEQFF
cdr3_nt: TGTGCCAGCGATCTGTCTAGCGGGCGGAATGAGCAGTTCTTC

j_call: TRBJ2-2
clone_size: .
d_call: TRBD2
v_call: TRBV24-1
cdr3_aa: CATGGENTGELFF
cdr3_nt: TGTGCCACCGGGGGGGAAAACACCGGGGAGCTGTTTTTT

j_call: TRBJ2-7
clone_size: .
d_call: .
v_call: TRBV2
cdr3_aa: CASRGAGLSYEQYF
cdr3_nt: TGTGCCAGCAGAGGGGCTGGTTTGTCCTACGAGCAGTACTTC

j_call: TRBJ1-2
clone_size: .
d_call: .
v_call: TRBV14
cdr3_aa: CASSPLGGPYGYTF
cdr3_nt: TGTGCCAGCAGCCCCTTGGGGGGTCCCTATGGCTACACCTTC

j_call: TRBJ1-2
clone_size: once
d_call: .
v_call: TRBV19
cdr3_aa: CASSLSDNYGYTF
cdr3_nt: TGTGCCAGTAGTCTTTCGGACAATTATGGCTACACCTTC

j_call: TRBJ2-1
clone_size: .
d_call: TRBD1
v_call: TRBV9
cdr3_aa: CASSVGQGPYNEQFF
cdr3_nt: TGTGCCAGCAGCGTAGGACAGGGACCCTACAATGAGCAGTTCTTC

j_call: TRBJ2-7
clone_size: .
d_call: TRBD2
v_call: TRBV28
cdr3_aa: CASSGGTSGTDEQYF
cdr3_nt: TGTGCCAGCAGCGGGGGGACTAGCGGGACGGACGAGCAGTACTTC

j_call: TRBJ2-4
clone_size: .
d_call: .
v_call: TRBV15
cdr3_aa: CATAAAKNIQYF
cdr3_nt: TGTGCCACCGCGGCAGCAAAAAACATTCAGTACTTC

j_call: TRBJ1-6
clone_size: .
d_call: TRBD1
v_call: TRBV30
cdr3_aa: CAWMGGQAHYSPLHF
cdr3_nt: TGTGCCTGGATGGGAGGACAGGCTCACTATTCACCCCTCCACTTT

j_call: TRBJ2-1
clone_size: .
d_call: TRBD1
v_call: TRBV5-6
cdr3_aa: CASSFRRTGGSHEQFF
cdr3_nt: TGTGCCAGCAGCTTTCGTAGGACAGGGGGTTCCCATGAGCAGTTCTTC

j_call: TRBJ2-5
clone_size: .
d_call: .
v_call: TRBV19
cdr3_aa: CASSTTSRETQYF
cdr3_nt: TGTGCCAGTAGTACTACTAGCAGGGAGACCCAGTACTTC

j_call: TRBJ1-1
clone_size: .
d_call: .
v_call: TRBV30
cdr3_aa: CAWSVAGGHSEAFF
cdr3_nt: TGTGCCTGGAGTGTCGCCGGGGGTCACTCTGAAGCTTTCTTT

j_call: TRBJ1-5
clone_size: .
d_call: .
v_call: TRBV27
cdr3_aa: CASSLGGSNQPQHF
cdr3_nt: TGTGCCAGCAGTTTGGGAGGTAGCAATCAGCCCCAGCATTTT